What follows is one T cell receptor (beta chain) and its context. PCR amplification relied on 60 Vbeta primers (plus 13 Jbeta primers). The protocol was immunoSEQ multiplex PCR, while the TCRdb copy is restricted to in-frame clones and leaves out a portion. The table lists 150,000 to 180,000 clones, 70% to 80% of them singletons. The source of the sample is a study of cytomegalovirus exposure and HLA in healthy donors. Though probably carrying unrecorded immune exposures, donors were nominally healthy at sampling. The sequence came from a man aged 30 to 39 in good health and CMV-seropositive. Sequencing was carried out using PBMCs.

The CDR3 reads CASSLRDREAGELFF. Written as DNA, the CDR3 is TGTGCCAGCAGTTTAAGGGACAGGGAAGCCGGGGAGCTGTTTTTT. The rearrangement joins TRBV27 to TRBJ2-2; TRBD1 agrees at 9 bases. After removal of 2 bases from V and 6 bases from J, the junction contained 4 bases not matched to a gene. The CDR3 extends over 15 amino acids. From germline, CDR1 is MNHEY and CDR2 SMNVEV (reference sequence).